Listed here are 25 T cell receptor beta chains from one sample, sequenced in a study of CD8 T cells in Susac syndrome. Reverse transcription of about 0.45 to 1 ug RNA was performed with random hexamers. TCRdb reanalysed the immunoSEQ multiplex PCR reads using MiXCR and keeps one entry per CDR3 protein. Counted here are about 160,000 distinct CDR3 sequences, about 91% occurring once; the ten biggest clones make up 0.065% to 0.1%. The sample taken for sequencing was CD4+ T cells from PBMCs. These receptors all come from a human donor in good health.

The rearrangement links TRBV20-1 to TRBJ2-5; D possibly uses TRBD1 or TRBD2 (5 bases each). Germline V gene data show CDR1 as DFQATT and CDR2 as SNEGSKA (reference sequence). V was clipped by 0 bases and J by 5 bases, with 13 bases between them. This CDR3 has 14 amino acids. CDR3 DNA: TGCAGTGCTAGAGATTCCCAGGGACCGGAGACCCAGTACTTC. This translates into CSARDSQGPETQYF.

The chain recombines TRBV6-6 with TRBJ2-2; the D is unclear. Between the trimmed V and J ends, which lost 6 bases and 5 bases, there was a span of 7 bases. The CDR3 runs 12 residues. Per the germline V gene, CDR1 is MNHNY and CDR2 is SVGAGI (reference sequence). CDR3 protein: CASSGWTGELFF. In nucleotides, the CDR3 is TGTGCCAGCAGCGGTTGGACCGGGGAGCTGTTTTTT.

V is TRBV6-5 and J is TRBJ1-6; a possible D gene is TRBD1 (6 bases). V gave up 4 bases and J gave up 8 bases, with 12 bases separating them. Germline-derived CDR1 and CDR2 are MNHEY and SVGAGI. The CDR3 has 14 residues. Here the CDR3 DNA reads TGTGCCAGCAGTTTTACAGGGACCGATTCACCCCTCCACTTT. Translated: CASSFTGTDSPLHF.

This clonotype turned up a few times. This rearrangement joins TRBV5-1 to TRBJ2-2; D gene unclear. V lost 2 bases and J lost 1, with 6 bases in between. This CDR3 has 14 residues. Germline values: CDR1 SGHRS, CDR2 YFSETQ. The CDR3 spells CASSFDWNTGELFF. CDR3 in DNA: TGCGCCAGCAGCTTCGACTGGAACACCGGGGAGCTGTTTTTT.

The chain uses TRBV5-1 and TRBJ2-5, with D possibly TRBD1 on 6 matching bases. Looked up from germline, CDR1 is SGHRS and CDR2 is YFSETQ. The V gene lost 4 bases and the J gene lost 0 bases, with 10 bases spanning the gap. The length of the CDR3 is 14 residues. CDR3 amino acids: CASSLGTNQETQYF. The DNA of the CDR3 is TGCGCCAGCAGCCTCGGGACAAACCAAGAGACCCAGTACTTC.

The chain is built from TRBV28 and TRBJ2-1; 10 bases align to TRBD2. The CDR3 is 16 amino acids. In germline, CDR1 is MDHEN, CDR2 SYDVKM. Trimming took 6 bases from V and 0 from J; bases not matched to a gene: 5. CDR3 protein: CASRPGLADSYNEQFF. CDR3 nucleotide sequence: TGTGCCAGCAGACCCGGACTAGCGGACTCCTACAATGAGCAGTTCTTC.

The count of this clonotype is one. V is TRBV28 and J is TRBJ2-7, with D possibly matching TRBD2 (6 bases). V shed 6 bases and J shed 3 bases, with 9 bases lying between them. The germline CDR1 and CDR2 sequences are MDHEN and SYDVKM. The CDR3 totals 12 residues. This chain's CDR3 is CASRTGVYEQYF. CDR3 coding DNA: TGTGCCAGCAGGACGGGAGTCTACGAGCAGTACTTC. The whole variable domain, remainder taken from reference TRBV28 and TRBJ2-7, is DVKVTQSSRYLVKRTGEKVFLECVQDMDHENMFWYRQDPGLGLRLIYFSYDVKMKEKGDIPEGYSVSREKKERFSLILESASTNQTSMYLCASRTGVYEQYFGPGTRLTVT.

The chain employs TRBV6-5 and TRBJ2-7; 9 bases are a match to TRBD1. The CDR3 spans 13 residues. The V gene end was trimmed by 6 bases and the J gene end by 4 bases; junction bases not matched to a gene: 4. In germline, CDR1 is MNHEY, CDR2 SVGAGI. The CDR3 loop reads CASSRGTGYEQYF. CDR3 nucleotide sequence: TGTGCCAGCAGCCGCGGGACAGGGTACGAGCAGTACTTC.

The chain is built from TRBV6-2 or TRBV6-3 and TRBJ2-3; D not resolved. The CDR3 is made up of 11 amino acids. The germline V gene encodes CDR1 MNHEY and CDR2 SVGEGT. V lost 4 bases to trimming and J lost 8 bases, with 7 bases between them. As DNA, the CDR3 is TGTGCCAGCAGTTCTCCGGGTACGCAGTATTTT. It codes for CASSSPGTQYF.

V gene TRBV20-1 combines with J gene TRBJ2-1; 10 nucleotides align to TRBD2. The V and J ends lost 6 bases and 6 bases, in that order; junction bases with no gene match: 5. CDR1 and CDR2 from the germline V gene are DFQATT and SNEGSKA (reference sequence). The CDR3 consists of 13 residues. The CDR3 DNA reads as TGCAGTGCCCCGGAGCGGGGGGGCAATGAGCAGTTCTTC. This sequence encodes CSAPERGGNEQFF.

The J gene is TRBJ1-2, the V gene TRBV28; the D gene is possibly TRBD1 (5 bases). V was pared by 7 bases and J by 4 bases, with 10 bases between. Germline V gene sequence: CDR1 MDHEN, CDR2 SYDVKM. There are 12 residues in the CDR3. CDR3 region: CASTFGGYGYTF. CDR3 in DNA: TGTGCCAGCACCTTTGGGGGCTATGGCTACACCTTC.

This chain links TRBV11-2 with TRBJ2-7; 12 nucleotides agree with TRBD2. V shed 1 base and J 4 bases; nucleotides not matched to a gene: 5. This CDR3 has 16 amino acids. Germline V gene data show CDR1 as SGHAT and CDR2 as FQNNGV. The chain's CDR3 is CASSLGATSGSYEQYF. In DNA form, the CDR3 reads TGTGCCAGCAGCTTAGGTGCGACTAGCGGGAGTTACGAGCAGTACTTC. The full variable domain, completed using reference TRBV11-2 and TRBJ2-7, is EAGVAQSPRYKIIEKRQSVAFWCNPISGHATLYWYQQILGQGPKLLIQFQNNGVVDDSQLPKDRFSAERLKGVDSTLKIQPAKLEDSAVYLCASSLGATSGSYEQYFGPGTRLTVT.

The chain has TRBV5-1 and TRBJ2-7; 8 bases map to TRBD2. The length of the CDR3 is 14 residues. Germline V gene sequence: CDR1 SGHRS, CDR2 YFSETQ. J was trimmed by 5 bases and V by 0 bases; bases with no gene match: 4. The CDR3 reads CASSLATGGDEQYF. The CDR3 coding sequence is TGCGCCAGCAGCTTGGCGACGGGAGGGGACGAGCAGTACTTC. The entire variable domain, with the rest obtained from reference TRBV5-1 and TRBJ2-7, is as follows: KAGVTQTPRYLIKTRGQQVTLSCSPISGHRSVSWYQQTPGQGLQFLFEYFSETQRNKGNFPGRFSGRQFSNSRSEMNVSTLELGDSALYLCASSLATGGDEQYFGPGTRLTVT.

The chain couples TRBV4-1 to TRBJ1-5; D possibly corresponds to TRBD1 (6 bases). V was shortened by 3 bases and J by 0 bases, with 12 bases between the two germline ends. Germline values: CDR1 MGHRA, CDR2 YSYEKL. The CDR3 runs to 16 residues. This CDR3 reads CASSQSWGPSNQPQHF. In nucleotides, the CDR3 is TGCGCCAGCAGCCAGTCGTGGGGGCCTAGCAATCAGCCCCAGCATTTT.

This chain joins TRBV5-1 and TRBJ1-1; D unresolved. V lost 3 bases and J 5 bases, leaving 14 bases between the germline ends. The CDR3 is 14 residues long. Germline V gives CDR1 SGHRS, CDR2 YFSETQ. The CDR3 protein is CASSSGKGITEAFF. The CDR3 nucleotides are TGCGCCAGCAGCTCCGGAAAGGGAATAACTGAAGCTTTCTTT.

The chain links TRBV10-3 to TRBJ2-1; D tentatively fits TRBD1 or TRBD2 (5 bases each). V shed 10 bases and J shed 5 bases, with 12 bases lying between them. Per germline, CDR1 ENHRY and CDR2 SYGVKD. CDR3 length equals 12 residues. DNA for the CDR3: TGTGCCAGTGAGGGGTCCCACAATGAGCAGTTCTTC. It codes for CASEGSHNEQFF.

V usage is TRBV14 and J usage is TRBJ2-1; 12 bases fit TRBD2. Per the germline V gene, CDR1 is SGHDN and CDR2 is FVKESK. This CDR3 region has 16 residues. V lost 0 bases, J lost 8 bases, and 5 bases stayed unmatched. CDR3 coding DNA: TGTGCCAGCAGCCAAGAGGGACTAGCGGGTTTATATGAGCAGTTCTTC. Translating it yields CASSQEGLAGLYEQFF.

The rearrangement links TRBV9 to TRBJ1-2; 8 bases are a match to TRBD1. Germline V CDR1 and CDR2: SGDLS, YYNGEE. V shed 3 bases and J 2 bases; nucleotides not matched to a gene: 6. The CDR3 is 15 amino acids. CDR3 bases: TGTGCCAGCAGCGCCGGACAGGGTAGGAACTATGGCTACACCTTC. Its protein product is CASSAGQGRNYGYTF.

The rearrangement links TRBV11-2 to TRBJ2-5; D is perhaps TRBD2 (5 bases). CDR3 length: 14 residues. Per germline, CDR1 SGHAT and CDR2 FQNNGV. Trimming removed 2 bases at V and 5 bases at J, with 12 bases between. The CDR3 bases are TGTGCCAGCAGCTTATCCCTAGCCGGGGAGACCCAGTACTTC. It is translated as CASSLSLAGETQYF.

The table lists this clonotype with a count of one. The rearrangement uses TRBV10-3 and TRBJ2-5; perhaps TRBD2 as D (7 bases). The CDR3 is 13 residues long. Trimming stripped 8 bases from V and 5 bases from J, with 15 bases between. The germline gives CDR1 ENHRY, CDR2 SYGVKD. The CDR3 protein is CAIGGGGRETQYF. In nucleotides, the CDR3 is TGTGCCATCGGGGGCGGGGGCCGGGAGACCCAGTACTTC.

V is TRBV6-4 and J is TRBJ2-7; 9 bases are shared with TRBD1. V shed 2 bases, J shed 6 bases, and the junction held 11 bases outside the gene matches. Germline CDR1 reads MRHNA; CDR2 reads SNTAGT. The CDR3 spans 16 residues. This chain's CDR3 is CASSDGPDRGLAEQYF. In DNA, the CDR3 is TGTGCCAGCAGTGACGGTCCGGACAGGGGTCTCGCCGAGCAGTACTTC.

There are a few counts of this clonotype. V is TRBV4-3 and J is TRBJ2-3; no reliable D call. Germline V gene sequence: CDR1 LGHNA, CDR2 YSLEER. The V end was cut by 2 bases, the J end by 6 bases, with 15 bases between. The CDR3 totals 15 residues. The DNA for the CDR3 is TGCGCCAGCAGCCAACGTCAAGCGTCACTCGATACGCAGTATTTT. It codes for CASSQRQASLDTQYF.

The CDR3 nucleotides read TGTGCCTGGAGTGTAAGGCCCAATCAGCCCCAGCATTTT. Its translation is CAWSVRPNQPQHF. J is TRBJ1-5 and V is TRBV30; unclear D gene. CDR3 length: 13 amino acids. V was shortened by 0 bases and J by 3 bases, with 6 bases between the two germline ends. Germline V CDR1 and CDR2: GTSNPN, SVGIG (reference sequence).

This chain joins TRBV6-5 and TRBJ1-1; 8 bases line up with TRBD1. CDR1 is MNHEY, CDR2 SVGAGI, per germline. The V gene end was trimmed by 5 bases and the J gene end by 5 bases; junction bases not matched to a gene: 7. The CDR3 has 14 residues. The CDR3 nucleotides are TGTGCCAGCAGTGAAGGACAGGGTAGGACTGAAGCTTTCTTT. This sequence encodes CASSEGQGRTEAFF.

V and J are TRBV10-2 and TRBJ2-5; D gene unclear. The V end lost 3 bases, the J end lost 5 bases, and 10 bases lay between the germline ends. The CDR3 has 13 amino acids. The germline V gene encodes CDR1 WSHSY and CDR2 SAAADI. This CDR3 is CASSDPFVETQYF. The DNA for the CDR3 is TGCGCCAGCAGTGACCCTTTTGTTGAGACCCAGTACTTC.